Listed here are 25 T cell receptor beta chains from one sample, sequenced in a study of blood T cell repertoires in COVID-19. Method: immunoSEQ multiplex PCR; TCRdb's copy keeps in-frame clones and lacks some. The repertoire holds under 250,000 clones, with roughly 88% as singletons. Sequencing was carried out using peripheral blood. These receptors were collected from a man aged 80 or over with acute or convalescent COVID-19.

This clone was recorded once. This chain uses TRBV3-1 (or the pseudogene TRBV3-2) with TRBJ2-6, with D unclear. V shed 4 bases and J shed 1 base, with 8 bases lying between them. From germline, CDR1 is LGHDT and CDR2 YNNKEL (reference sequence). This CDR3 spans 15 amino acids. As DNA, the CDR3 is TGTGCCAGCAGCCCTCACAATTCTGGGGCCAACGTCCTGACTTTC. Protein product: CASSPHNSGANVLTF.

This clone was seen more than once but under ten times. The chain is built from TRBV7-8 and TRBJ1-2, with D possibly matching TRBD1 (6 bases). V dropped 5 bases and J dropped 7 bases, with 14 bases sitting between them. The CDR3 covers 13 residues. CDR1 SGHVS and CDR2 FQNEAQ come from the germline V gene. CDR3 coding DNA: TGTGCCAGCAGCCAGGACAGACGGGGTGGCTACACCTTC. Translating gives CASSQDRRGGYTF.

This clone appeared once. The chain combines TRBV12-3 or TRBV12-4 with TRBJ1-2; 10 nucleotides align to TRBD1. CDR3 size: 13 residues. The junction had 4 bases not matched to a gene; V was cut back by 6 bases and J by 6 bases. In nucleotides, the CDR3 is TGTGCCAGCAGACCGGGACAGGGGAATGGCTACACCTTC. Protein: CASRPGQGNGYTF.

This chain uses TRBV5-1 with TRBJ2-7, with D possibly TRBD1 on 5 matching bases. Germline assignment: CDR1 SGHRS and CDR2 YFSETQ. The CDR3 sequence is 14 residues long. V was pared by 2 bases and J by 9 bases, with 18 bases between. CDR3 region: CASSFGQTTPWQYF. The CDR3 region has the DNA TGCGCCAGCAGCTTCGGACAAACTACTCCTTGGCAGTACTTC. Full variable domain (outside the CDR3, taken from reference TRBV5-1 and TRBJ2-7): KAGVTQTPRYLIKTRGQQVTLSCSPISGHRSVSWYQQTPGQGLQFLFEYFSETQRNKGNFPGRFSGRQFSNSRSEMNVSTLELGDSALYLCASSFGQTTPWQYFGPGTRLTVT.

V usage is TRBV7-9 and J usage is TRBJ1-2; D not resolved. Germline CDR1 reads SEHNR; CDR2 reads FQNEAQ (reference sequence). The CDR3 has 13 residues. Trimming took 6 bases from V and 5 from J, leaving 13 bases between them. DNA of the CDR3: TGTGCCAGCAGTCACGGCGGCGGGTATGGCTACACCTTC. Translating gives CASSHGGGYGYTF. Together with reference TRBV7-9 and TRBJ1-2, the CDR3 gives the full variable domain: DTGVSQNPRHKITKRGQNVTFRCDPISEHNRLYWYRQTLGQGPEFLTYFQNEAQLEKSRLLSDRFSAERPKGSFSTLEIQRTEQGDSAMYLCASSHGGGYGYTFGSGTRLTVV.

The chain combines TRBV11-2 with TRBJ2-7; possible D gene TRBD1, 5 bases. Germline CDR1 is SGHAT and CDR2 is FQNNGV. There are 15 residues in the CDR3. V gave up 0 bases and J gave up 4 bases, with 13 bases separating them. CDR3 in amino acids: CASSLDNVPGYEQYF. Here the CDR3 DNA reads TGTGCCAGCAGCTTAGATAATGTGCCAGGGTACGAGCAGTACTTC.

In this sample, this clone turned up a few times. This chain joins TRBV11-3 and TRBJ1-1, with D possibly being TRBD1 (5 bases). The V and J ends lost 0 bases and 1 base respectively, with 15 bases between them. The CDR3 is made up of 17 amino acids. Looked up from germline, CDR1 is SGHNT and CDR2 is YENEEA. CDR3 residues: CASSLDQGRRENTEAFF. CDR3 bases: TGTGCCAGCAGCTTAGATCAGGGCCGGAGAGAGAACACTGAAGCTTTCTTT.

The V call is TRBV7-9, the J call TRBJ2-4, with TRBD1 matching 7 bases. This CDR3 is 17 amino acids long. Losses at the gene ends were 5 bases for V and 0 bases for J; bases not matched to a gene: 10. CDR1 and CDR2 from the germline V gene are SEHNR and FQNEAQ (reference sequence). CDR3 nucleotides: TGTGCCAGCAGCCCAAAGAGGGACAGATTAGCCAAAAACATTCAGTACTTC. It is translated as CASSPKRDRLAKNIQYF.

The rearrangement joins TRBV7-3 to TRBJ1-5; possible D gene TRBD1, 6 bases. The CDR3 totals 15 residues. Germline assignment: CDR1 SGHTA and CDR2 FQGTGA. The V and J ends lost 5 bases and 6 bases respectively, with 17 bases between them. The CDR3 spells CASSQSQGRGQPQHF. As DNA, the CDR3 is TGTGCCAGCAGCCAATCACAGGGACGGGGTCAGCCCCAGCATTTT. Looking up the rest from reference TRBV7-3 and TRBJ1-5 gives the full variable domain: GAGVSQTPSNKVTEKGKYVELRCDPISGHTALYWYRQSLGQGPEFLIYFQGTGAADDSGLPNDRFFAVRPEGSVSTLKIQRTERGDSAVYLCASSQSQGRGQPQHFGDGTRLSIL.

V usage is TRBV28 and J usage is TRBJ1-2; 9 bases align to TRBD1. The CDR3 spans 15 residues. With V trimmed by 9 bases and J by 3 bases, 11 bases remained unmatched. Looked up from germline, CDR1 is MDHEN and CDR2 is SYDVKM. The CDR3 sequence: CASCPGQGVHYGYTF. CDR3 DNA sequence: TGTGCCAGTTGCCCGGGACAGGGCGTCCACTATGGCTACACCTTC.

V is TRBV7-9 and J is TRBJ2-7; 8 bases map to TRBD1. The CDR3 runs 14 residues. The germline gives CDR1 SEHNR, CDR2 FQNEAQ (reference sequence). The J segment lost 7 bases and the V segment lost 1 base, leaving 6 bases of the junction unmatched. DNA for the CDR3: TGTGCCAGCAGCTTAGGGGGACAGGTGGGAGAGCAGTACTTC. It encodes CASSLGGQVGEQYF. The full variable domain, rest sourced from reference TRBV7-9 and TRBJ2-7, is DTGVSQNPRHKITKRGQNVTFRCDPISEHNRLYWYRQTLGQGPEFLTYFQNEAQLEKSRLLSDRFSAERPKGSFSTLEIQRTEQGDSAMYLCASSLGGQVGEQYFGPGTRLTVT.

The chain combines TRBV27 with TRBJ1-4; tentative D call: TRBD1 (6 bases). V lost 3 bases and J 7 bases, leaving 15 bases between the germline ends. The CDR3 is 15 residues long. In germline, CDR1 is MNHEY, CDR2 SMNVEV (reference sequence). As DNA, the CDR3 is TGTGCCAGCAGTTTGGATTATCGAGGGGGTGAAAAACTGTTTTTT. Translated: CASSLDYRGGEKLFF.

This clone was picked up one time. The rearrangement links TRBV28 to TRBJ1-6, with D perhaps matching TRBD1 (5 bases). Between the trimmed V and J ends, which lost 3 bases and 5 bases, there was a span of 14 bases. This CDR3 is built from 16 residues. Germline CDR1 is MDHEN and CDR2 is SYDVKM. Here the CDR3 reads CASSLIPGLNNSPLHF. The CDR3 coding sequence is TGTGCCAGCAGTTTGATCCCGGGACTGAATAATTCACCCCTCCACTTT. The full variable domain, rest sourced from reference TRBV28 and TRBJ1-6, is DVKVTQSSRYLVKRTGEKVFLECVQDMDHENMFWYRQDPGLGLRLIYFSYDVKMKEKGDIPEGYSVSREKKERFSLILESASTNQTSMYLCASSLIPGLNNSPLHFGNGTRLTVT.

In nucleotides, the CDR3 is TGTGCCAGCACCCGACCAGAGGCGGGTGGGCCGGTGGAGACCCAGTACTTC. This codes for CASTRPEAGGPVETQYF. The rearrangement joins TRBV11-3 to TRBJ2-5; D may be TRBD2 (5 bases). This CDR3 is 17 amino acids long. Germline V gene sequence: CDR1 SGHNT, CDR2 YENEEA. The ends were cut back, 7 bases at V and 5 bases at J, with 26 bases in the middle.

The rearrangement links TRBV28 to TRBJ1-5, with 7 bases fitting TRBD1. Losses at the gene ends were 5 bases for V and 1 base for J; bases not matched to a gene: 11. CDR1 is MDHEN, CDR2 SYDVKM, per germline. There are 17 residues in the CDR3. The CDR3 DNA is TGTGCCAGCAGTGAGACAGGGAAGGGATTGAGCAATCAGCCCCAGCATTTT. Translated, it gives CASSETGKGLSNQPQHF.

This chain joins TRBV29-1 and TRBJ1-3; D unclear. The CDR3 consists of 11 residues. The germline gives CDR1 SQVTM, CDR2 ANQGSEA. Trimming removed 1 base at V and 4 bases at J, with 2 bases between. The CDR3 DNA is TGCAGCGTTGAAGTAGGAAACACCATATATTTT. Its protein product is CSVEVGNTIYF.

The V and J genes are TRBV19 and TRBJ2-7; the D gene is possibly TRBD1 (5 bases). The length of the CDR3 is 15 residues. Germline CDR1 reads LNHDA; CDR2 reads SQIVND (reference sequence). The ends were cut back, 3 bases at V and 0 bases at J, with 12 bases in the middle. The CDR3 loop is CASSMIRVPSYEQYF. The CDR3 DNA reads TGTGCCAGTAGTATGATCAGGGTCCCCTCCTACGAGCAGTACTTC. Looking up the rest from reference TRBV19 and TRBJ2-7 gives the full variable domain: DGGITQSPKYLFRKEGQNVTLSCEQNLNHDAMYWYRQDPGQGLRLIYYSQIVNDFQKGDIAEGYSVSREKKESFPLTVTSAQKNPTAFYLCASSMIRVPSYEQYFGPGTRLTVT.

The V call is TRBV25-1, the J call TRBJ1-3; the D is unclear. V was cut by 2 bases and J by 0 bases, with 8 bases left in between. CDR1 and CDR2 from the germline V gene are MGHDK and SYGVNS. The CDR3 consists of 15 residues. The DNA of the CDR3 is TGTGCCAGCAGTGAAGGAGTGATCTCTGGAAACACCATATATTTT. Amino acids: CASSEGVISGNTIYF.

The chain is built from TRBV14 and TRBJ2-1, with 13 positions matching TRBD2. Looked up from germline, CDR1 is SGHDN and CDR2 is FVKESK. The CDR3 contains 16 residues. After removal of 2 bases from V and 7 bases from J, the junction contained 5 bases not matched to a gene. CDR3: CASSQPRTSGSNEQFF. CDR3 nucleotide sequence: TGTGCCAGCAGCCAACCTAGGACTAGCGGGAGTAATGAGCAGTTCTTC.

CDR3 region: CASSLSEVANEQFF. CDR3 nucleotide sequence: TGTGCCAGCAGTCTGTCAGAGGTGGCCAATGAGCAGTTCTTC. This chain uses TRBV3-1 (or the pseudogene TRBV3-2) with TRBJ2-1; D is unclear. With 6 bases removed from V and 6 bases from J, the gap between germline ends came to 15 bases. Germline V gene data show CDR1 as LGHDT and CDR2 as YNNKEL (reference sequence). The CDR3 has 14 amino acids.

The CDR3 DNA follows: TGTGCCAGCAGACAGCAGGGAGGTTTAACCCGTCCGCATGAGCAGTTCTTC. Its translation is CASRQQGGLTRPHEQFF. V gene TRBV27 combines with J gene TRBJ2-1; a weak D match, TRBD2 (6 bases). CDR3 size: 17 residues. V dropped 6 bases and J dropped 8 bases, with 26 bases sitting between them. CDR1 MNHEY and CDR2 SMNVEV come from the germline V gene (reference sequence).

This clone appeared a single time. The same CDR3 can be traced to other DNA sequences in this sample. The rearrangement links TRBV2 to TRBJ2-2, with 11 bases lining up with TRBD2. Germline V CDR1 and CDR2: SNHLY, FYNNEI. J was trimmed by 0 bases and V by 6 bases; bases with no gene match: 3. The CDR3 spans 16 residues. CDR3: CASSPLAGANTGELFF. CDR3 in DNA: TGTGCCAGCAGCCCACTAGCGGGGGCGAACACCGGGGAGCTGTTTTTT.

V and J are TRBV10-3 and TRBJ2-7, with 13 bases identical to TRBD2. The CDR3 extends over 14 amino acids. V was pared by 4 bases and J by 7 bases, with 4 bases of the junction left unmatched. Per germline, CDR1 ENHRY and CDR2 SYGVKD. The CDR3 bases are TGTGCCATCAGTGGGACTAGCGGGAGTCAAGAGCAGTACTTC. This codes for CAISGTSGSQEQYF.

The rearrangement joins TRBV21-1 to TRBJ1-3; TRBD1 reflects the table's D call only, with no check against the DNA. TRBV21-1 is flagged as a pseudogene. The CDR3 runs to 17 residues. The CDR3: CASSKVQGVPSGNTIYF. The CDR3 coding sequence is TGTGCCAGCAGCAAAGTACAGGGGGTACCCTCTGGAAACACCATATATTTT.

The CDR3 spells CASSLQGHSYHEQYF. The CDR3 bases are TGTGCCAGCAGCTTACAGGGACACTCATATCACGAGCAGTACTTC. This chain joins TRBV7-2 and TRBJ2-7, with D perhaps TRBD1 (6 bases). The CDR3 consists of 15 residues. Trimming removed 2 bases from V and 5 bases from J, with 16 bases in between. Germline V CDR1 and CDR2: SGHTA, FQGNSA. Using reference TRBV7-2 and TRBJ2-7 for the parts outside the CDR3, the full variable domain is GAGVSQSPSNKVTEKGKDVELRCDPISGHTALYWYRQSLGQGLEFLIYFQGNSAPDKSGLPSDRFSAERTGGSVSTLTIQRTQQEDSAVYLCASSLQGHSYHEQYFGPGTRLTVT.